Included here is one TCR beta chain sequence, with context. This specimen belongs to a study of blood T cell repertoires in COVID-19. Study overall: The analysed material was cDNA or gDNA that came from T cells, B-cell-depleted T cells, or PBMCs.

Germline CDR1 SGHTA, CDR2 FQGNSA. V was pared by 0 bases and J by 0 bases, with 6 bases between. The CDR3 spans 15 residues. Ages ranged from about 18 to 89 years, with residence in about two dozen US areas. Cohort 3 recovered donors had two negative PCRs, clearance, or symptom resolution. Per the original data handling: Estimated nucleated cell counts came from reference gene primer amplification. Here immunoSEQ multiplex PCR was the method, and the copy in TCRdb shows in-frame clones only, minus some. V and J calls and clone size follow that table, whereas D and trimming were derived from the DNA. The profile shows a few hundred thousand clones, under 85% of them singletons.

Sequencing was carried out using PBMCs or T cells enriched from blood (not recorded which). The V call is TRBV7-2, the J call TRBJ1-3; D remains unclear. The clonotype originates from a woman aged 50 to 60 who had recovered from COVID-19. CDR3 amino acids: CASSLAANSGNTIYF. CDR3 in DNA: TGTGCCAGCAGCTTAGCTGCGAACTCTGGAAACACCATATATTTT.